Following are 25 T cell receptor beta chains from one sample sequenced in a study of blood T cells in healthy people across ages. Alongside a J-beta primer mix, a sample-barcoded 5' primer served in a second PCR lasting 7 to 11 cycles. TCRdb independently ran MiXCR on the 5' RACE reads; one entry per CDR3 protein. The table includes about 2 million distinct CDR3 sequences, around 50% detected once. The sequenced sample consisted of blood. These receptors were taken from a woman aged 40 to 50 in good health.

This clonotype was counted many times. The V gene is TRBV29-1, the J gene TRBJ2-7, with 7 bases lining up with TRBD1. The ends lost 1 base at V and 6 bases at J; junction bases unmatched: 12. Germline assignment: CDR1 SQVTM and CDR2 ANQGSEA. This CDR3 contains 15 residues. The CDR3 here is CSVEARTGHTGEQYF. The CDR3, as DNA: TGCAGCGTTGAAGCAAGGACAGGCCACACGGGCGAGCAGTACTTC.

The V gene is TRBV5-1, the J gene TRBJ2-5, with 7 positions matching TRBD2. CDR1 and CDR2 from the germline V gene are SGHRS and YFSETQ. The length of the CDR3 is 15 residues. Trimming removed 4 bases from V and 2 bases from J; junction bases left unmatched: 8. The CDR3 DNA reads TGCGCCAGCAGCACCTCCGGGACTACACAAGAGACCCAGTACTTC. Its protein is CASSTSGTTQETQYF.

In its sample, this clonotype was seen a few times. This rearrangement joins TRBV12-3 or TRBV12-4 to TRBJ2-6, with TRBD2 as a possible D gene (5 bases). Trimming shortened V by 3 bases and J by 4 bases, and 16 bases separated the two germline ends. There are 17 residues in the CDR3. The CDR3 sequence: CASSFGRRGLGANVLTF. The DNA of the CDR3 is TGTGCCAGCAGTTTTGGCCGGCGAGGGCTCGGGGCCAACGTCCTGACTTTC.

The rearrangement uses TRBV4-1 and TRBJ2-1; D is possibly TRBD2 (6 bases). The CDR3 extends over 16 amino acids. The germline V gene encodes CDR1 MGHRA and CDR2 YSYEKL. V was pared by 0 bases and J by 4 bases, with 13 bases between. This chain's CDR3 is CASSQDLAAGYNEQFF. CDR3 coding DNA: TGCGCCAGCAGCCAAGATCTGGCCGCGGGGTACAATGAGCAGTTCTTC.

The V gene is TRBV27, the J gene TRBJ1-1; D is uncertain. Per the germline V gene, CDR1 is MNHEY and CDR2 is SMNVEV (reference sequence). Deletions cut 4 bases from V and 8 bases from J, with 8 bases between. The CDR3 spans 11 residues. The CDR3 spells CASSSYREAFF. CDR3 coding DNA: TGTGCCAGCAGTTCTTATAGGGAAGCTTTCTTT.

V gene TRBV27 combines with J gene TRBJ2-7; TRBD2 might be the D (5 bases). This CDR3 has 14 residues. Trimming shortened V by 11 bases and J by 2 bases, and 19 bases separated the two germline ends. Germline CDR1 MNHEY, CDR2 SMNVEV (reference sequence). CDR3 bases: TGTGCCGTCCGAAGGCGGGTTTCACCCTACGAGCAGTACTTC. Its translation is CAVRRRVSPYEQYF.

The J gene is TRBJ2-4, the V gene TRBV13; perhaps D is TRBD1 or TRBD2 (6 bases each). CDR1 and CDR2 from the germline V gene are PRHDT and FYEKMQ (reference sequence). The CDR3 contains 13 residues. V was pared by 7 bases and J by 8 bases, with 15 bases between. CDR3: CASTLRGLYIQYF. In nucleotides, the CDR3 is TGTGCCAGCACCCTTCGGGGGCTCTACATTCAGTACTTC.

This clonotype was counted many times. One end of the junction varies from germline; a read error may be responsible. The gene calls are TRBV5-1 and TRBJ2-3, with D possibly being TRBD2 (5 bases). CDR1 SGHRS and CDR2 YFSETQ come from the germline V gene. CDR3 length: 14 amino acids. CDR3 region: CASSAEGSTDTQYF. The CDR3 bases are TGTGCCAGCAGTGCAGAGGGTAGCACAGATACGCAGTATTTT.

This chain connects TRBV6-2 or TRBV6-3 to TRBJ2-7; D perhaps matches TRBD2 (6 bases). The germline gives CDR1 MNHEY, CDR2 SVGEGT. The V gene lost 5 bases and the J gene lost 3 bases, with 11 bases spanning the gap. CDR3 length: 13 residues. Here the CDR3 reads CASSDNGGYEQYF. The DNA for the CDR3 is TGTGCCAGCAGTGACAACGGGGGCTACGAGCAGTACTTC.

The chain employs TRBV20-1 and TRBJ2-4, with D perhaps TRBD1 or TRBD2 (6 bases each). The CDR3 is made up of 15 amino acids. V was clipped by 6 bases and J by 0 bases, with 15 bases between them. Germline V gene lookup returns CDR1 DFQATT and CDR2 SNEGSKA (reference sequence). The CDR3 DNA is TGCAGTGCCGGGGGCAGATCTCTAGCCAAAAACATTCAGTACTTC. Translating it yields CSAGGRSLAKNIQYF.

The chain carries TRBV20-1 and TRBJ2-3; 11 positions match TRBD2. The junction had 13 bases not matched to a gene; V was cut back by 8 bases and J by 3 bases. This CDR3 comprises 16 residues. Germline V gene data show CDR1 as DFQATT and CDR2 as SNEGSKA (reference sequence). CDR3 sequence reads: CSPKGRASGGTDTQYF. CDR3 bases: TGCAGTCCTAAGGGACGGGCTAGCGGGGGGACAGATACGCAGTATTTT.

In this sample, this clonotype turned up a few times. V gene TRBV11-2 combines with J gene TRBJ2-3; 11 nucleotides agree with TRBD1. Trimming removed 5 bases from V and 3 bases from J; junction bases left unmatched: 7. This CDR3 is 16 amino acids long. Looked up from germline, CDR1 is SGHAT and CDR2 is FQNNGV. For the CDR3, the DNA is TGTGCCAGCAGCAGGTCCGGGACAGGGGGAACAGATACGCAGTATTTT. Protein: CASSRSGTGGTDTQYF.

This clonotype was counted only a few times. This chain links TRBV4-1 with TRBJ2-5; D is perhaps TRBD1 (5 bases). Between the trimmed V and J ends, which lost 3 bases and 5 bases, there was a span of 22 bases. The CDR3 runs to 17 residues. Germline lookup yields CDR1 MGHRA and CDR2 YSYEKL. Here the CDR3 DNA reads TGCGCCAGCAGCCAGGGTTTAAAGGCCAGGGCGGTGGAGACCCAGTACTTC. This gives the protein CASSQGLKARAVETQYF.

As for this clonotype: Its ends do not fully match the called genes, so a read error is possible. V is TRBV5-1 and J is TRBJ2-6; unclear D gene. There are 17 residues in the CDR3. Germline values: CDR1 SGHRS, CDR2 YFSETQ. The CDR3 sequence: CANSLAKMISGANVLTF. In DNA, the CDR3 is TGCGCCAACAGCTTGGCGAAGATGATCTCTGGGGCCAACGTCCTGACTTTC.

This chain joins TRBV3-1 and TRBJ2-6; D remains ambiguous. CDR1 is LGHDT and CDR2 is YNNKEL in the germline V gene (reference sequence). The CDR3 extends over 17 amino acids. V lost 4 bases and J 2 bases, leaving 15 bases between the germline ends. The chain's CDR3 is CASSPFWGRAGANVLTF. In nucleotides, the CDR3 is TGTGCCAGCAGCCCCTTCTGGGGAAGGGCTGGGGCCAACGTCCTGACTTTC.

The V and J genes are TRBV29-1 and TRBJ1-2; TRBD1 is a possible D gene (5 bases). Germline CDR1 SQVTM, CDR2 ANQGSEA. The CDR3 totals 15 residues. With 2 bases removed from V and 0 bases from J, the gap between germline ends came to 13 bases. CDR3 residues: CSVERWGNTNYGYTF. The CDR3 region has the DNA TGCAGCGTTGAAAGGTGGGGGAATACTAACTATGGCTACACCTTC.

V gene TRBV9 combines with J gene TRBJ2-1; the match to TRBD2 covers 13 bases. Trimming cost V 2 bases and J 13 bases; bases outside gene matches: 12. The CDR3 totals 16 residues. Germline CDR1 SGDLS, CDR2 YYNGEE. CDR3 amino acids: CASSVELAGGIETQFF. The DNA of the CDR3 is TGTGCCAGCAGCGTCGAACTAGCGGGGGGGATAGAGACCCAGTTCTTC. Full variable domain (outside the CDR3, taken from reference TRBV9 and TRBJ2-1): DSGVTQTPKHLITATGQRVTLRCSPRSGDLSVYWYQQSLDQGLQFLIQYYNGEERAKGNILERFSAQQFPDLHSELNLSSLELGDSALYFCASSVELAGGIETQFFGPGTRLTVL.

This clonotype was counted a few times. The genes are TRBV12-3 or TRBV12-4 and TRBJ1-6; D gene unclear. Deletions cut 6 bases from V and 10 bases from J, with 10 bases between. This CDR3 region has 12 residues. CDR3 protein: CASSQRESPLHF. The CDR3 DNA reads as TGTGCCAGCAGCCAGCGGGAATCACCCCTCCACTTT.

The chain joins TRBV28 to TRBJ1-5, with 10 bases that match TRBD1. Germline trimming cut 11 bases from V and 7 bases from J; bases unmatched to any gene: 11. Germline values: CDR1 MDHEN, CDR2 SYDVKM. The CDR3 sequence is 14 residues long. The CDR3 spells CAGGTGTGEQPQHF. The DNA for the CDR3 is TGTGCCGGGGGGACCGGGACAGGGGAACAGCCCCAGCATTTT. The variable domain in full, with the rest retrieved from reference TRBV28 and TRBJ1-5, is DVKVTQSSRYLVKRTGEKVFLECVQDMDHENMFWYRQDPGLGLRLIYFSYDVKMKEKGDIPEGYSVSREKKERFSLILESASTNQTSMYLCAGGTGTGEQPQHFGDGTRLSIL.

This chain links TRBV7-2 with TRBJ2-7; D unclear. V lost 5 bases and J lost 6, with 17 bases in between. The CDR3 is 14 residues long. The germline gives CDR1 SGHTA, CDR2 FQGNSA. CDR3 sequence reads: CASSLEVTLSEQYF. The CDR3 DNA follows: TGTGCCAGCAGCCTAGAGGTCACGCTAAGCGAGCAGTACTTC.

The V and J genes are TRBV28 and TRBJ2-7; D tentatively fits TRBD1 or TRBD2 (5 bases each). The CDR3 length is 15 residues. Between the trimmed V and J ends, which lost 5 bases and 6 bases, there was a span of 20 bases. The germline V gene encodes CDR1 MDHEN and CDR2 SYDVKM. The CDR3 protein is CASSPRGYRLGEQYF. The DNA of the CDR3 is TGTGCCAGCAGTCCACGGGGATACAGGCTCGGCGAGCAGTACTTC.

V usage is TRBV3-1 and J usage is TRBJ1-2, with D perhaps matching TRBD1 (5 bases). This CDR3 spans 14 amino acids. V gave up 8 bases and J gave up 1 base, with 14 bases separating them. Per the germline V gene, CDR1 is LGHDT and CDR2 is YNNKEL (reference sequence). The CDR3 DNA follows: TGTGCCAGCGGCGGGGGATACAGTAACTATGGCTACACCTTC. Protein product: CASGGGYSNYGYTF.

The rearrangement joins TRBV4-1 to TRBJ2-7, with D perhaps matching TRBD1 (5 bases). The CDR3 is made up of 16 amino acids. Looked up from germline, CDR1 is MGHRA and CDR2 is YSYEKL. The V gene lost 2 bases and the J gene lost 2 bases, with 16 bases spanning the gap. Written as DNA, the CDR3 is TGCGCCAGCAGCCAAAGTCGCCCAGACAGAACCTACGAGCAGTACTTC. Protein product: CASSQSRPDRTYEQYF.

This chain joins TRBV28 and TRBJ1-5, with D perhaps matching TRBD1 (5 bases). The CDR3 covers 13 residues. Looked up from germline, CDR1 is MDHEN and CDR2 is SYDVKM. Between the trimmed V and J ends, which lost 6 bases and 4 bases, there was a span of 10 bases. The CDR3 loop is CASRAAGNQPQHF. CDR3 nucleotides: TGTGCCAGCAGGGCCGCAGGGAATCAGCCCCAGCATTTT.

V gene TRBV7-8 combines with J gene TRBJ1-3; D not certain. V lost 3 bases and J lost 2, with 14 bases in between. Germline CDR1 is SGHVS and CDR2 is FQNEAQ. The CDR3 length is 16 residues. CDR3 sequence reads: CASSFPPGGTGNTIYF. The CDR3, as DNA: TGTGCCAGCAGCTTCCCCCCTGGAGGAACTGGAAACACCATATATTTT.